The 25 T cell receptor beta chains below come from one sample, sequenced in a study of blood T cell repertoires in COVID-19. The protocol was immunoSEQ multiplex PCR, while the TCRdb copy is restricted to in-frame clones and leaves out a portion. The sample records roughly 62,000 clones, 65% to 85% being singletons. Input material: peripheral blood. All receptors derive from a man at least 80 years old with COVID-19, enrolled during active disease.

J is TRBJ2-1 and V is TRBV19; D perhaps matches TRBD1 (6 bases). V was trimmed by 8 bases and J by 7 bases, leaving 9 bases between them. This CDR3 spans 11 amino acids. Germline V lookup: CDR1 LNHDA, CDR2 SQIVND (reference sequence). The CDR3 loop is CASFRGNEQFF. The CDR3 coding sequence is TGTGCCAGTTTCAGGGGTAATGAGCAGTTCTTC.

The rearrangement joins TRBV3-1 (or the pseudogene TRBV3-2) to TRBJ1-1, with 7 bases aligning to TRBD1. The CDR3 is 15 residues long. After removal of 1 base from V and 1 base from J, the junction contained 3 bases not matched to a gene. The germline CDR1 and CDR2 sequences are LGHDT and YNNKEL (reference sequence). CDR3 DNA sequence: TGTGCCAGCAGCCAAGGGGGACAGAGGAACACTGAAGCTTTCTTT. It yields the protein CASSQGGQRNTEAFF.

This clone was recorded a few times. The V and J genes are TRBV5-1 and TRBJ1-6; D unclear. The CDR3 has 15 residues. V dropped 4 bases and J dropped 7 bases, with 15 bases sitting between them. Germline assignment: CDR1 SGHRS and CDR2 YFSETQ. This CDR3 reads CASSPGLVGNSPLHF. The CDR3 region has the DNA TGCGCCAGCAGCCCGGGTCTAGTTGGAAATTCACCCCTCCACTTT.

The gene calls are TRBV7-2 and TRBJ2-3; 13 bases match TRBD2. Trimming cost V 1 base and J 4 bases; bases outside gene matches: 5. The CDR3 consists of 17 residues. Germline lookup yields CDR1 SGHTA and CDR2 FQGNSA. CDR3 in amino acids: CASSLGVLAGGADTQYF. For the CDR3, the DNA is TGTGCCAGCAGCTTAGGGGTACTAGCGGGGGGGGCAGATACGCAGTATTTT. Full variable domain (remainder filled in from reference TRBV7-2 and TRBJ2-3): GAGVSQSPSNKVTEKGKDVELRCDPISGHTALYWYRQSLGQGLEFLIYFQGNSAPDKSGLPSDRFSAERTGGSVSTLTIQRTQQEDSAVYLCASSLGVLAGGADTQYFGPGTRLTVL.

This clone appeared a single time. This chain connects TRBV11-2 to TRBJ2-1; the D gene is possibly TRBD2 (7 bases). Between the trimmed V and J ends, which lost 3 bases and 0 bases, there was a span of 15 bases. The CDR3 sequence is 17 residues long. The germline gives CDR1 SGHAT, CDR2 FQNNGV. CDR3 sequence reads: CASSLGGARSSYNEQFF. DNA of the CDR3: TGTGCCAGCAGCTTGGGGGGGGCTCGAAGCTCCTACAATGAGCAGTTCTTC.

This CDR3 is CASSDRDGGYTF. CDR3 sequence (DNA): TGTGCCAGCAGTGACCGGGATGGCGGCTACACCTTC. The chain couples TRBV2 to TRBJ1-2, with D unresolved. The CDR3 extends over 12 amino acids. Trimming removed 3 bases at V and 8 bases at J, with 10 bases between. The germline CDR1 and CDR2 sequences are SNHLY and FYNNEI.

V and J are TRBV25-1 and TRBJ1-1; TRBD1 aligns across 8 bases. Losses at the gene ends were 8 bases for V and 10 bases for J; bases not matched to a gene: 6. The CDR3 is 11 amino acids. From germline, CDR1 is MGHDK and CDR2 SYGVNS. The CDR3 spells CASGETGGAFF. CDR3 bases: TGTGCCAGCGGAGAAACAGGGGGAGCTTTCTTT.

The gene calls are TRBV14 and TRBJ1-1; 11 bases match TRBD1. The CDR3 is made up of 14 amino acids. After removal of 5 bases from V and 4 bases from J, the junction contained 3 bases not matched to a gene. CDR1 and CDR2 (germline): SGHDN, FVKESK. CDR3 DNA sequence: TGTGCCAGCAGCTCCGGGACAGGGGGCACTGAAGCTTTCTTT. This sequence encodes CASSSGTGGTEAFF.

This clone was detected a few times. The V call is TRBV5-1, the J call TRBJ1-4; the D is unclear. Germline V gene sequence: CDR1 SGHRS, CDR2 YFSETQ. The CDR3 covers 15 residues. Trimming shortened V by 5 bases and J by 5 bases, and 16 bases separated the two germline ends. CDR3: CASRVPGVPNEKLFF. The CDR3 DNA reads as TGCGCCAGCAGAGTGCCGGGAGTCCCGAATGAAAAACTGTTTTTT. The entire variable domain, with the rest obtained from reference TRBV5-1 and TRBJ1-4, is as follows: KAGVTQTPRYLIKTRGQQVTLSCSPISGHRSVSWYQQTPGQGLQFLFEYFSETQRNKGNFPGRFSGRQFSNSRSEMNVSTLELGDSALYLCASRVPGVPNEKLFFGSGTQLSVL.

There are a few counts of this clone. V usage is TRBV7-2 and J usage is TRBJ1-2; TRBD1 agrees at 8 bases. J was trimmed by 4 bases and V by 5 bases; bases with no gene match: 6. Per the germline V gene, CDR1 is SGHTA and CDR2 is FQGNSA. This CDR3 comprises 14 residues. The CDR3 coding sequence is TGTGCCAGCAGCCCCGACAGGGGAATCTATGGCTACACCTTC. It translates to CASSPDRGIYGYTF.

The chain links TRBV18 to TRBJ2-2; TRBD2 might be the D (6 bases). CDR3 length: 14 amino acids. V lost 1 base to trimming and J lost 4 bases, with 7 bases between them. CDR1 is KGHSH and CDR2 is LQKENI in the germline V gene. CDR3 protein: CASSPLGGTGELFF. Here the CDR3 DNA reads TGTGCCAGCTCACCACTGGGGGGCACCGGGGAGCTGTTTTTT.

This clone was recorded once. The chain links TRBV7-2 to TRBJ1-1, with D unclear. Germline V gene data show CDR1 as SGHTA and CDR2 as FQGNSA. CDR3 size: 15 residues. V was shortened by 10 bases and J by 0 bases, with 18 bases between the two germline ends. DNA of the CDR3: TGTGCCACCCAGGACCGGGATCGTTTGAACACTGAAGCTTTCTTT. Amino acid sequence: CATQDRDRLNTEAFF.

V usage is TRBV7-8 and J usage is TRBJ1-6; D is perhaps TRBD1 (5 bases). The CDR3 has 17 residues. CDR1 and CDR2 (germline): SGHVS, FQNEAQ. V was cut by 5 bases and J by 8 bases, with 22 bases left in between. The chain's CDR3 is CASSPRTQGFLDSPLHF. DNA for the CDR3: TGTGCCAGCAGCCCCCGGACACAAGGGTTTTTGGATTCACCCCTCCACTTT.

V gene TRBV4-2 combines with J gene TRBJ1-2, with 9 bases fitting TRBD1. J was trimmed by 2 bases and V by 1 base; bases with no gene match: 2. The CDR3 has 15 amino acids. The germline V gene encodes CDR1 LGHNA and CDR2 YNFKEQ. The CDR3 reads CASSQVGQGNYGYTF. CDR3 DNA: TGTGCCAGCAGCCAAGTGGGACAGGGAAACTATGGCTACACCTTC.

This chain links TRBV15 with TRBJ1-1; D call uncertain. The CDR3 consists of 15 residues. Germline lookup yields CDR1 LNHNV and CDR2 YYDKDF (reference sequence). V dropped 0 bases and J dropped 1 base, with 9 bases sitting between them. CDR3 nucleotide sequence: TGTGCCACCAGCAGAGAGAGGCTGTCGAACACTGAAGCTTTCTTT. It encodes CATSRERLSNTEAFF.

This clone occurred a few times. V usage is TRBV5-1 and J usage is TRBJ2-2; D is possibly TRBD2 (7 bases). The CDR3 spans 13 residues. Between the trimmed V and J ends, which lost 7 bases and 7 bases, there was a span of 14 bases. Germline CDR1 and CDR2: SGHRS and YFSETQ. CDR3 DNA sequence: TGCGCCAGCGCCAAGGGGGAGGGCGGGGAGCTGTTTTTT. Translated: CASAKGEGGELFF.

This chain links TRBV11-2 with TRBJ2-1, with a tentative D call TRBD1 (5 bases). Germline CDR1 and CDR2: SGHAT and FQNNGV. CDR3 length: 15 amino acids. Trimming removed 0 bases from V and 8 bases from J, with 14 bases in between. The CDR3 sequence: CASSLEVKGNHEQFF. The CDR3, as DNA: TGTGCCAGCAGCTTAGAGGTAAAGGGGAATCATGAGCAGTTCTTC.

The rearrangement links TRBV7-2 to TRBJ2-5; TRBD1 matches at 7 bases. The V and J ends lost 5 bases and 6 bases, in that order; junction bases with no gene match: 9. CDR1 is SGHTA, CDR2 FQGNSA, per germline. CDR3 length equals 14 residues. The CDR3 protein is CASSPDRQGQTQYF. The CDR3 nucleotides read TGTGCCAGCAGCCCCGACCGACAGGGACAGACCCAGTACTTC.

This clone has only a few counts. V and J are TRBV28 and TRBJ1-1; 10 positions match TRBD1. CDR1 MDHEN and CDR2 SYDVKM come from the germline V gene. Germline trimming cut 3 bases from V and 7 bases from J; bases unmatched to any gene: 11. The CDR3 spans 16 residues. CDR3 in amino acids: CASSLIPGTGDIEAFF. The DNA for the CDR3 is TGTGCCAGCAGTTTGATTCCCGGGACAGGGGATATTGAAGCTTTCTTT.

The CDR3, as DNA: TGCAGCAGGGGACCCACAGATACGCAGTATTTT. Its protein product is CSRGPTDTQYF. The V gene is TRBV20-1, the J gene TRBJ2-3; a weak D match, TRBD1 (6 bases). Germline V gives CDR1 DFQATT, CDR2 SNEGSKA (reference sequence). This CDR3 is built from 11 residues.

The chain couples TRBV5-4 to TRBJ1-4; 8 nucleotides align to TRBD1. This CDR3 has 14 residues. The V and J ends lost 4 bases and 7 bases, in that order; junction bases with no gene match: 6. From germline, CDR1 is SGHNT and CDR2 YYREEE (reference sequence). DNA for the CDR3: TGTGCCAGCAGCCCGCGGACAGGGACTGAAAAACTGTTTTTT. Its translation: CASSPRTGTEKLFF.

This clone was seen a few times. V usage is TRBV5-8 and J usage is TRBJ1-2; 9 bases match TRBD1. Unmatched junction bases numbered 19, after V lost 3 bases and J lost 7 bases. Germline lookup yields CDR1 SGHTS and CDR2 YDEGEE. The CDR3 loop spans 18 amino acids. The CDR3 region has the DNA TGTGCCAGCAGCTGGGCAGGGACAGGGCGCATGGGCACCGTTGGCTACACCTTC. Amino acids: CASSWAGTGRMGTVGYTF.

The rearrangement links TRBV18 to TRBJ2-1; D unclear. The CDR3 runs 15 residues. Trimming pared 3 bases from V and 0 bases from J, leaving 9 bases between. Germline CDR1 reads KGHSH; CDR2 reads LQKENI. The CDR3 here is CASSPTASSYNEQFF. The CDR3 DNA reads TGTGCCAGCTCACCCACAGCCAGCTCCTACAATGAGCAGTTCTTC.

This rearrangement joins TRBV7-3 to TRBJ2-3, with TRBD2 matching 15 bases. The J segment lost 4 bases and the V segment lost 5 bases, leaving 4 bases of the junction unmatched. Germline CDR1 reads SGHTA; CDR2 reads FQGTGA. The CDR3 totals 16 residues. CDR3: CASSPWTSGGADTQYF. The DNA for the CDR3 is TGTGCCAGCAGCCCCTGGACTAGCGGGGGGGCAGATACGCAGTATTTT.

The rearrangement joins TRBV11-2 to TRBJ2-1; D might be TRBD2 (6 bases). Germline V lookup: CDR1 SGHAT, CDR2 FQNNGV. This CDR3 has 15 amino acids. Trimming left V 5 bases short and J 8 bases short, with 19 bases between. Here the CDR3 reads CASSLQWGVTDEQFF. The CDR3 DNA reads as TGTGCCAGCAGCCTACAGTGGGGGGTGACAGATGAGCAGTTCTTC.